This T cell receptor beta chain was captured by sequencing in a study of cytomegalovirus exposure and HLA in healthy donors. 13 Jbeta primers and 60 Vbeta primers were used for the PCR. Some clones are missing from TCRdb's copy, which holds only in-frame ones; the method was immunoSEQ multiplex PCR. The sample gives about 140,000 clones, about 68% of which show up once; around 1.6% is in the top ten. Overall study findings and caveats: The study labeled roughly 160 TCR beta chains cytomegalovirus-associated.

Points on this clone: The antigen remains unidentified.

The CDR3 spans 14 residues. This TCR was sampled from a human donor in good health. The sample comprised PBMCs. The chain couples TRBV1 to TRBJ1-2; TRBD1 is the table's D call, not checked against the DNA. TRBV1 is termed a pseudogene. The CDR3 reads CTSSPTGGAGSYTF. The CDR3 coding sequence is TGCACCAGCAGTCCGACAGGGGGCGCAGGAAGCTACACCTTC.